These 29 T cell receptor beta chains were all obtained from the same sample, sequenced in a study of metastatic and nonmetastatic thyroid tumors. TCRdb reanalyzed the PCR reads with MiXCR. Of 53,000 or so clones listed, roughly 20% were seen once; the top ten hold 3.5% to 5%. Before thyroid surgery, none of the patients had received any treatment. The sequenced sample was blood. These receptors originate from a female donor with papillary thyroid cancer or a benign thyroid nodule (not recorded which). Some clones in this sample may be carry-over from other donors' samples.

This clone has just one count. J is TRBJ2-7 and V is TRBV2; 8 nucleotides match TRBD1. The CDR3 spans 15 residues. Trimming cost V 4 bases and J 3 bases; bases outside gene matches: 8. Germline V lookup: CDR1 SNHLY, CDR2 FYNNEI. In DNA, the CDR3 is TGTGCCAGCAGTGTCTTTGCGACAGGGGACTACGAGCAGTACTTC. This codes for CASSVFATGDYEQYF.

This clone has a count of ten or more. The sample holds other DNA sequences that translate to the same CDR3. CDR3 coding DNA: TGTGCCAGCAGTGCCCGACAGGGGAACACTGAAGCTTTCTTT. Translating it yields CASSARQGNTEAFF. The genes are TRBV12-3 or TRBV12-4 and TRBJ1-1; 7 nucleotides agree with TRBD1. V shed 5 bases and J 1 base; nucleotides not matched to a gene: 4. This CDR3 is 14 amino acids long.

This clone was counted many times. This chain connects TRBV9 to TRBJ2-2, with TRBD1 matching over 7 bases. Germline loops: CDR1 SGDLS, CDR2 YYNGEE. V lost 5 bases to trimming and J lost 8 bases; unmatched junction nucleotides: 3. CDR3 size: 12 residues. The CDR3: CASRTGAGELFF. The CDR3, as DNA: TGTGCCAGCAGAACAGGGGCAGGGGAGCTGTTTTTT.

There are many counts of this clone. V and J are TRBV7-2 and TRBJ1-4, with D unresolved. This CDR3 is built from 14 residues. V lost 0 bases and J lost 3, with 5 bases in between. Germline V lookup: CDR1 SGHTA, CDR2 FQGNSA. CDR3 amino acids: CASSLAVANEKLFF. CDR3 nucleotides: TGTGCCAGCAGCTTAGCAGTGGCTAATGAAAAACTGTTTTTT.

This clone was found many times. The genes are TRBV9 and TRBJ1-1, with D tentatively TRBD1 (5 bases). Per the germline V gene, CDR1 is SGDLS and CDR2 is YYNGEE. With 0 bases removed from V and 5 bases from J, the gap between germline ends came to 11 bases. The CDR3 spans 14 residues. The CDR3 is CASSVGVGGTEAFF. The CDR3 DNA reads TGTGCCAGCAGCGTAGGGGTCGGGGGGACTGAAGCTTTCTTT.

The rearrangement links TRBV19 to TRBJ2-6, with 11 bases fitting TRBD1. This CDR3 comprises 17 residues. With V trimmed by 7 bases and J by 0 bases, 5 bases remained unmatched. Per germline, CDR1 LNHDA and CDR2 SQIVND (reference sequence). CDR3 bases: TGTGCCAGTACGGACAGGGGGCGGTTCTCTGGGGCCAACGTCCTGACTTTC. Translation: CASTDRGRFSGANVLTF.

This clone was seen more than once but under ten times. The germline gene is not matched at one end of the junction; a read error may be the cause. CDR3 sequence (DNA): TGTTCCAGCAGTTCCACGGCAGGGTGCGAGCAGTACTTC. It specifies CSSSSTAGCEQYF. The rearrangement links TRBV6-5 to TRBJ2-7, with D possibly TRBD1 on 5 matching bases. The CDR3 extends over 13 amino acids. Germline lookup yields CDR1 MNHEY and CDR2 SVGAGI.

This clone has ten or more counts. The chain employs TRBV5-4 and TRBJ1-4, with 9 positions matching TRBD1. J gave up 8 bases and V 0 bases, and 5 bases lay outside the gene matches. This CDR3 is built from 15 residues. Germline assignment: CDR1 SGHNT and CDR2 YYREEE (reference sequence). The CDR3 nucleotides read TGTGCCAGCAGCTTGGTTGGGACAGGGAACGAAAAACTGTTTTTT. Protein product: CASSLVGTGNEKLFF.

This clone showed up many times. The chain employs TRBV20-1 and TRBJ2-1; unclear D gene. The CDR3 contains 12 residues. Germline V gene data show CDR1 as DFQATT and CDR2 as SNEGSKA (reference sequence). V lost 7 bases, J lost 7 bases, and 14 bases lay in between. The DNA for the CDR3 is TGCAGTGTTGCGGCCGGCCCAAATGAGCAGTTCTTC. Translating it yields CSVAAGPNEQFF.

This clone was seen at least ten times. The gene calls are TRBV19 and TRBJ1-5; 8 positions match TRBD1. Germline V gene sequence: CDR1 LNHDA, CDR2 SQIVND (reference sequence). V was pared by 5 bases and J by 7 bases, with 4 bases of the junction left unmatched. The CDR3 totals 13 residues. CDR3 sequence reads: CASSPAGGQPQHF. Here the CDR3 DNA reads TGTGCCAGTAGTCCGGCAGGGGGCCAGCCCCAGCATTTT.

This clone occurred once. CDR3 amino acids: CASSDGRGNCGGYEQYV. The CDR3 nucleotides read TGTGCCAGCAGTGATGGAAGGGGGAATTGCGGGGGGTACGAGCAGTACGTC. The gene calls are TRBV25-1 and TRBJ2-7; TRBD2 matches 8 bases. The V gene end was trimmed by 3 bases and the J gene end by 4 bases; junction bases not matched to a gene: 14. The germline gives CDR1 MGHDK, CDR2 SYGVNS. The CDR3 runs to 17 residues.

The sample holds many counts of this clone. The chain combines TRBV28 with TRBJ1-5; TRBD1 is a possible D gene (6 bases). The CDR3 runs to 17 residues. Trimming removed 6 bases at V and 0 bases at J, with 18 bases between. Per germline, CDR1 MDHEN and CDR2 SYDVKM. This CDR3 reads CASRQEGQGHSNQPQHF. The CDR3 DNA follows: TGTGCCAGCAGGCAAGAGGGGCAGGGGCATAGCAATCAGCCCCAGCATTTT.

This clone has a count of ten or more. The chain has TRBV7-9 and TRBJ2-2; D perhaps matches TRBD2 (5 bases). The CDR3 is 15 amino acids. Germline CDR1 reads SEHNR; CDR2 reads FQNEAQ (reference sequence). Trimming stripped 0 bases from V and 2 bases from J, with 7 bases between. CDR3 DNA: TGTGCCAGCAGCTTAGCGGGGAGAAACACCGGGGAGCTGTTTTTT. This translates into CASSLAGRNTGELFF.

The CDR3 loop is CSAGRLAGGSYEQYF. For the CDR3, the DNA is TGCAGTGCTGGAAGACTAGCTGGAGGGTCCTACGAGCAGTACTTC. The chain is built from TRBV20-1 and TRBJ2-7; 7 nucleotides match TRBD2. Germline V gene sequence: CDR1 DFQATT, CDR2 SNEGSKA (reference sequence). The CDR3 has 15 amino acids. The trim removed 5 bases at V and 1 base at J, leaving 11 bases unmatched.

This clone was observed at least ten times. The chain has TRBV5-1 and TRBJ1-1; D is perhaps TRBD1 (6 bases). Between the trimmed V and J ends, which lost 4 bases and 3 bases, there was a span of 19 bases. This CDR3 is 16 amino acids long. Per the germline V gene, CDR1 is SGHRS and CDR2 is YFSETQ. The CDR3 DNA reads as TGCGCCAGCAGCCCCATATTGGGGGGCGCGGACACTGAAGCTTTCTTT. Its protein is CASSPILGGADTEAFF. Combining the CDR3 with reference TRBV5-1 and TRBJ1-1 gives the whole variable domain KAGVTQTPRYLIKTRGQQVTLSCSPISGHRSVSWYQQTPGQGLQFLFEYFSETQRNKGNFPGRFSGRQFSNSRSEMNVSTLELGDSALYLCASSPILGGADTEAFFGQGTRLTVV.

The sample holds many counts of this clone. The chain recombines TRBV5-1 with TRBJ1-5; 10 nucleotides align to TRBD1. In germline, CDR1 is SGHRS, CDR2 YFSETQ. The CDR3 runs 12 residues. Trimming removed 0 bases from V and 15 bases from J; junction bases left unmatched: 3. CDR3 region: CASSLGGQGWHF. In DNA, the CDR3 is TGCGCCAGCAGCTTGGGGGGACAGGGGTGGCATTTT. The full variable domain, its missing parts supplied by reference TRBV5-1 and TRBJ1-5, is KAGVTQTPRYLIKTRGQQVTLSCSPISGHRSVSWYQQTPGQGLQFLFEYFSETQRNKGNFPGRFSGRQFSNSRSEMNVSTLELGDSALYLCASSLGGQGWHFGDGTRLSIL.

The table lists this clone with a few counts. A much more abundant neighbour one base away suggests this may be a read error. V is TRBV29-1 and J is TRBJ2-2, with TRBD1 identical over 9 bases. From germline, CDR1 is SQVTM and CDR2 ANQGSEA. The CDR3 is 13 residues long. The DNA of the CDR3 is TGCAGCGTCGGGACAGGGACCACCTGGGAGCTGTTTTTT. This gives the protein CSVGTGTTWELFF.

As regards this clone: Since a much larger clone is just one base distant, this may be a read error. This chain joins TRBV7-9 and TRBJ1-1, with D possibly matching TRBD1 (5 bases). The CDR3 has 15 amino acids. The germline V gene has CDR1 SEHNR and CDR2 FQNEAQ (reference sequence). Trimming left V 5 bases short and J 5 bases short, with 18 bases between. CDR3 amino acids: CASSPPWGGDTEAFF. The DNA of the CDR3 is TGTGCCAGCAGCCCACCATGGGGCGGTGATACTGAAGCTTTCTTT. Using reference TRBV7-9 and TRBJ1-1 for the parts outside the CDR3, the full variable domain is DTGVSQNPRHKITKRGQNVTFRCDPISEHNRLYWYRQTLGQGPEFLTYFQNEAQLEKSRLLSDRFSAERPKGSFSTLEIQRTEQGDSAMYLCASSPPWGGDTEAFFGQGTRLTVV.

With respect to this clone: A junction end diverges from the germline sequence, so it may reflect a read error. Other DNA sequences of this sample code for an identical CDR3. This chain joins TRBV20-1 and TRBJ2-1; 16 bases line up with TRBD2. Germline loops: CDR1 DFQATT, CDR2 SNEGSKA (reference sequence). This CDR3 contains 15 residues. CDR3 nucleotide sequence: TGCAGTGCTTTGGGACTAGCGGGAGGGGGAAATGAGCAGTTCTTT. Its translation is CSALGLAGGGNEQFF.

This clone was detected ten times or more. CDR3 loop: CAIGGLASNEQFF. The CDR3 bases are TGTGCCATCGGCGGACTAGCGAGCAATGAGCAGTTCTTC. V and J are TRBV10-3 and TRBJ2-1; the match to TRBD2 covers 9 bases. V shed 8 bases, J shed 6 bases, and the junction held 5 bases outside the gene matches. Per the germline V gene, CDR1 is ENHRY and CDR2 is SYGVKD. The CDR3 has 13 amino acids.

This clone was detected ten times or more. V gene TRBV9 combines with J gene TRBJ1-2; TRBD1 matches 7 bases. CDR1 and CDR2 from the germline V gene are SGDLS and YYNGEE. Trimming took 7 bases from V and 10 from J; bases not matched to a gene: 10. The CDR3 is 12 residues long. The CDR3 here is CASGSTGEAYTF. The DNA of the CDR3 is TGTGCCAGCGGATCCACAGGGGAGGCCTACACCTTC. Based on the CDR3 plus reference TRBV9 and TRBJ1-2, the full variable domain is DSGVTQTPKHLITATGQRVTLRCSPRSGDLSVYWYQQSLDQGLQFLIQYYNGEERAKGNILERFSAQQFPDLHSELNLSSLELGDSALYFCASGSTGEAYTFGSGTRLTVV.

This clone was picked up a small number of times. A read error is possible here, since a much larger clone lies one base away. The identical CDR3 is also encoded by other nucleotide sequences in the sample. This sequence joins TRBV10-1 and TRBJ2-7, with D tentatively TRBD2 (7 bases). The CDR3 loop spans 14 amino acids. Germline CDR1 WNHNN, CDR2 SYGVQD (reference sequence). Trimming removed 0 bases at V and 4 bases at J, with 10 bases between. The CDR3 sequence is CASSESRGAYEQYF. The CDR3 DNA reads TGCGCCAGCAGTGAGTCTCGGGGGGCTTACGAGCAGTACTTC.

The V gene is TRBV5-4, the J gene TRBJ2-7; the match to TRBD1 covers 7 bases. The J segment lost 5 bases and the V segment lost 2 bases, leaving 7 bases of the junction unmatched. CDR3 length equals 14 residues. Germline V gives CDR1 SGHNT, CDR2 YYREEE (reference sequence). The CDR3 loop reads CASSLGYRGDEQYF. The CDR3 region has the DNA TGTGCCAGCAGCTTAGGGTACAGGGGTGACGAGCAGTACTTC.

On this clone itself: Sequence at one end of the junction differs from germline and may be a read error. The V call is TRBV11-2, the J call TRBJ2-2; unclear D gene. This CDR3 has 16 amino acids. Germline CDR1 and CDR2: SGHAT and FQNNGV. The CDR3 nucleotides are TGTGCCTGCAGCCCCAGGTGCCGTGGGGTCACCGGGGAGCTGTTTTTT. Its translation: CACSPRCRGVTGELFF.

This clone was seen many times. This chain links TRBV3-1 with TRBJ1-1; maybe TRBD1 (6 bases). Germline values: CDR1 LGHDT, CDR2 YNNKEL (reference sequence). This CDR3 is 14 amino acids long. V was trimmed by 3 bases and J by 1 base, leaving 9 bases between them. The CDR3 sequence: CASSQLGGNTEAFF. The CDR3 bases are TGTGCCAGCAGCCAGTTAGGGGGGAACACTGAAGCTTTCTTT.

There are many counts of this clone. The DNA for the CDR3 is TGCAGCGTGGAAACAGGGTACAATCAGCCCCAGCATTTT. As protein: CSVETGYNQPQHF. The V gene is TRBV29-1, the J gene TRBJ1-5; perhaps TRBD1 as D (6 bases). The CDR3 has 13 residues. Germline CDR1 reads SQVTM; CDR2 reads ANQGSEA. V lost 6 bases and J lost 3, with 12 bases in between.

About this clone: Because the CDR3's place on the DNA is in doubt, the DNA is left out and the CDR3 is given as listed by TCRdb. The chain joins TRBV2 to TRBJ1-6; the table's D call TRBD1 went unverified against the DNA. CDR1 and CDR2 from the germline V gene are SNHLY and FYNNEI. The CDR3 spans 18 residues, counting both ends. CDR3 sequence: CASSFGTGIGSYNSPIHF.

This clone was picked up many times. A much more abundant neighbour one base away suggests this may be a read error. The missing conserved phenylalanine or tryptophan at the end of this CDR3 makes a read error likely. This sequence joins TRBV5-1 and TRBJ1-1; maybe TRBD1 (6 bases). Trimming shortened V by 3 bases and J by 1 base, and 13 bases separated the two germline ends. Germline V gene lookup returns CDR1 SGHRS and CDR2 YFSETQ. This CDR3 contains 15 residues. The CDR3, as DNA: TGCGCCAGCAGCTCCCAGGGGTCCCGGAACACTGAAGCTTTCTCT. Its translation: CASSSQGSRNTEAFS.

With regard to this clone: One end of the junction is discordant with germline, which a read error may explain. J is TRBJ1-5 and V is TRBV6-5; TRBD1 is a possible D gene (6 bases). The CDR3 length is 16 residues. Germline CDR1 is MNHEY and CDR2 is SVGAGI. CDR3 residues: CASSYYGRGRNQPQHF. CDR3 in DNA: TGTGCCAGCAGTTACTATGGCAGGGGCCGGAATCAGCCACAGCATTTT.